The clone carrying this TCR beta chain was seen at least ten times. Its specificity is unknown. The data stem from a study of human T cells and chemical hapten exposure. Study as a whole: From small differences in pooled library volume came most of the variation in per-sample TCR yields.

As for time point: healthy volunteer bleed at 2 weeks. RNA extraction used unfractionated whole blood as the source of total RNA. Study-level points and caveats: The study found that DPC sensitization did not change TCRs above 1 in 1000 frequency.

Individual cDNA molecules in this library carried unique molecular identifiers. In the original workflow: TCRs per sample had a median of around 98,000 and ranged from about 23,224 to 700,000. TCRdb analysed the RACE reads with MiXCR anew, one entry per CDR3 protein. The authors' filters were not applied to this entry. The table shows about 50,000 distinct CDR3 sequences, with about 4.5% occurring only once. V was pared by 4 bases and J by 4 bases, with 15 bases between. CDR3 length: 15 residues. The germline V gene has CDR1 SGHKS and CDR2 YYEKEE (reference sequence). The receptor was isolated from a female donor in good health. Some clones in this sample may be carry-over from other donors' samples. J is TRBJ1-5 and V is TRBV5-5; D possibly corresponds to TRBD1 (5 bases). Sequencing input: whole blood. The DNA of the CDR3 is TGTGCCAGCAGCCCAATCACAGGAGGGAATCAGCCCCAGCATTTT. Amino acid sequence: CASSPITGGNQPQHF.